A selection of T cell receptor beta chains follows, all from one sample in a study of monozygotic twins with inflammatory bowel disease. Reprocessing the 5' RACE reads, TCRdb reports a single entry for every CDR3 protein and omits DNA. The sample's table shows nearly 450,000 distinct CDR3 sequences. The material sequenced was blood. All receptors derive from a human donor with ulcerative colitis or Crohn's disease, or a healthy co-twin of an affected twin (not recorded which). CDR3s include the opening cysteine and the closing phenylalanine or tryptophan. Fields, in order: J gene, V gene, CDR3 length, CDR3 protein.

TRBJ2-2,TRBV9,15,CASSALAGNTGELFF
TRBJ2-1,TRBV19,17,CASSFFSGGTSYNEQFF
TRBJ1-2,TRBV27,15,CASSLGGQRRDGYTF
TRBJ1-2,TRBV3-1,17,CASSQGDISKGNYGYTF
TRBJ1-2,TRBV6-1,15,CASSPRDRMGNGYTF
TRBJ2-5,TRBV27,16,CASSLSRLAGQETQYF
TRBJ1-5,TRBV2,15,CASTPAGVSNQPQHF
TRBJ2-5,TRBV7-2,13,CASSYLGQQTQYF
TRBJ2-5,TRBV5-1,13,CASSRDLGETQYF
TRBJ2-5,TRBV20-1,13,CSARGRGIETQYF
TRBJ2-3,TRBV7-2,16,CASSLRLAGGTDTQYF
TRBJ1-5,TRBV6-1,18,CASSGRITGQGSNQPQHF
TRBJ1-1,TRBV19,14,CASSATDGNTEAFF
TRBJ2-7,TRBV29-1,12,CSVELGTYEQYF
TRBJ2-7,TRBV20-1,14,CSAVPLRDSYEQYF
TRBJ2-3,TRBV11-1,18,CASSLSSAGGPSTDTQYF
TRBJ2-5,TRBV15,13,CATSRVLGTSNHF
TRBJ2-7,TRBV7-6,13,CASGPGNPYEQYF
TRBJ1-3,TRBV4-1,15,CASSQDLDSGNTIYF
TRBJ2-7,TRBV29-1,13,CSVQLWDSYEQYF
TRBJ2-1,TRBV6-4,19,CASGLNRDRGHPFVNEQFF
TRBJ2-1,TRBV28,13,CASSFTGLGEQFF
TRBJ1-2,TRBV6-1,16,CATSPRGGLWNSGYTF
TRBJ2-3,TRBV7-6,13,CASSRLAEDTQYF